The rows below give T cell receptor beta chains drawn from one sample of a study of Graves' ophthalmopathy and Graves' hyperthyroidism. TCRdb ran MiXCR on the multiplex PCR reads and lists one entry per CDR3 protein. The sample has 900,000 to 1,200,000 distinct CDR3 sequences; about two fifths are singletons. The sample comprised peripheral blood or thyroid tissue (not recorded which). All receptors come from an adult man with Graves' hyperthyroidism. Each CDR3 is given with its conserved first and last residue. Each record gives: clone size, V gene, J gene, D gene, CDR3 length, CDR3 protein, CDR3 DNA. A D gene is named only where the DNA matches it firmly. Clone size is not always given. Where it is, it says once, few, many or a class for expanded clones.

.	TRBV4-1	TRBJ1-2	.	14	CASSQGFSVYGYTF	TGCGCCAGCAGCCAAGGCTTCTCCGTCTATGGCTACACCTTC
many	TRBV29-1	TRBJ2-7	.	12	CSVADGTYEQYF	TGCAGCGTTGCGGACGGGACTTACGAGCAGTACTTC
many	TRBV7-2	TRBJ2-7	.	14	CASSLLGTTYEQYF	TGTGCCAGCAGCCTCCTCGGGACAACCTACGAGCAGTACTTC
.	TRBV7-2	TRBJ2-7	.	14	CASSIEGGLGTEYF	TGTGCCAGCAGCATTGAGGGGGGTTTGGGTACGGAGTACTTC
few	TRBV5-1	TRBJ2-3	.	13	CASSGASTDTQYF	TGCGCCAGCAGCGGGGCAAGCACAGATACGCAGTATTTT
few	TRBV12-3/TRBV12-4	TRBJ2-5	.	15	CASSLDPGNGETQYF	TGTGCCAGCAGTTTAGACCCCGGGAACGGGGAGACCCAGTACTTC
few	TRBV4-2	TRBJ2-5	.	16	CASSQEVGQIQETQYF	TGTGCCAGCAGCCAAGAGGTCGGACAGATACAAGAGACCCAGTACTTC
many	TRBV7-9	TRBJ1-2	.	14	CASSPGLVNYGYTF	TGTGCCAGCAGCCCGGGACTGGTCAACTATGGCTACACCTTC
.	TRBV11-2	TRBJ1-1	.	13	CASIPWHSTEAYF	TGTGCCAGCATCCCTTGGCATTCCACTGAAGCTTACTTT
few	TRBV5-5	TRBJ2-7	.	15	CASSPIKVSSYEQYF	TGTGCCAGCAGCCCGATAAAGGTGAGCTCCTACGAGCAGTACTTC
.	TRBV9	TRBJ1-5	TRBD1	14	CASSPQTGTRGQHF	TGTGCCAGCAGTCCCCAGACAGGGACCCGCGGCCAGCATTTT
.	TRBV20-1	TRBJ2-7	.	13	CSKRGEGAYEQYF	TGCAGCAAAAGGGGTGAGGGGGCCTACGAGCAGTACTTC
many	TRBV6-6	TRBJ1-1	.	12	CASSFKIAEAFF	TGTGCCAGCAGTTTCAAGATAGCTGAAGCTTTCTTT
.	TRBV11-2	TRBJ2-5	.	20	CASSLDGAGWDHIEKETQYF	TGTGCCAGCAGCTTAGATGGGGCAGGCTGGGACCACATTGAAAAAGAGACCCAGTACTTC
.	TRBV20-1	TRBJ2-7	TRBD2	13	CSARSGISYEQYF	TGCAGTGCTAGGAGCGGGATCTCCTACGAGCAGTACTTC
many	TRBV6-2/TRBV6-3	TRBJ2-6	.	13	CASSPLWANVLTF	TGTGCCAGCAGTCCCCTATGGGCCAACGTCCTGACTTTC
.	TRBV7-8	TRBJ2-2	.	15	CASSLVGTPTGELFF	TGTGCCAGCAGCTTAGTAGGGACCCCGACCGGGGAGCTGTTTTTT
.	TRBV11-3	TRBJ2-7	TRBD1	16	CASSVQPGQGGYEQYF	TGTGCCAGCAGCGTCCAACCGGGACAGGGGGGCTACGAGCAGTACTTC
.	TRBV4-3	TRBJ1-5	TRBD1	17	CASSPGVGRGLDQPQHF	TGCGCCAGCAGCCCGGGGGTTGGCAGGGGGCTCGATCAGCCCCAGCATTTT
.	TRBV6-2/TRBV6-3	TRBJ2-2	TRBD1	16	CASSPGQESSSGELFF	TGTGCCAGCAGCCCCGGACAGGAGAGCTCCTCGGGGGAGCTGTTTTTT
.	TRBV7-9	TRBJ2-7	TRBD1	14	CASSGTGSGVVQYF	TGTGCCAGCAGCGGGACAGGGTCCGGTGTAGTGCAGTACTTC
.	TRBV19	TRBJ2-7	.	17	CASSVLLQGGRGYEQYF	TGTGCCAGTAGTGTGTTACTACAGGGGGGGAGAGGCTACGAGCAGTACTTC
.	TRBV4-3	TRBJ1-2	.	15	CASSQTRGDLYGYTF	TGCGCCAGCAGCCAAACTCGCGGAGACCTCTATGGCTACACCTTC
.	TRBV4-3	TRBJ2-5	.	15	CASSQELGGQETQYF	TGCGCCAGCAGCCAAGAGCTGGGAGGTCAAGAGACCCAGTACTTC
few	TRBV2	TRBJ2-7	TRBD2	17	CASSETGLAGGRSEQYF	TGTGCCAGCAGTGAAACGGGACTAGCGGGAGGACGGAGCGAGCAGTACTTC
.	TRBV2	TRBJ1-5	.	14	CASSVIGVRQPQHF	TGTGCCAGCAGTGTAATAGGGGTGCGTCAGCCCCAGCATTTT
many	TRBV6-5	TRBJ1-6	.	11	CASSERSPLHF	TGTGCCAGCAGTGAAAGGTCACCCCTCCACTTT
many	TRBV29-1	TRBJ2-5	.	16	CSVEDLAGEPGETQYF	TGCAGCGTTGAAGATCTGGCAGGGGAGCCGGGGGAGACCCAGTACTTC
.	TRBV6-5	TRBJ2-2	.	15	CASSIQLTGSGELFF	TGTGCCAGCAGTATCCAATTAACCGGGTCCGGGGAGCTGTTTTTT
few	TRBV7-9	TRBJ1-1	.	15	CASSLWGDRRTEAFF	TGTGCCAGCAGCTTGTGGGGCGACCGGCGCACTGAAGCTTTCTTT
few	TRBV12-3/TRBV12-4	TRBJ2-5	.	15	CASSMDYEGVETQYF	TGTGCCAGCAGCATGGACTATGAGGGAGTGGAGACCCAGTACTTC
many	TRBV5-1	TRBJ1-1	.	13	CATANELSTEAFF	TGCGCGACCGCCAACGAACTTAGCACTGAAGCTTTCTTT
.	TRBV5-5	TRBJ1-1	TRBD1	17	CASSFLLGQGSNTEAFF	TGTGCCAGCAGCTTCCTGCTGGGACAGGGTTCGAACACTGAAGCTTTCTTT
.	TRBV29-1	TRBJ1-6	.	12	CSVVGPNSPLHF	TGCAGCGTTGTGGGGCCTAATTCACCCCTCCACTTT
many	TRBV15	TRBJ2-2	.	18	CATSRDPPGGLSTGELFF	TGTGCCACCAGCAGAGATCCACCAGGGGGGCTGAGCACCGGGGAGCTGTTTTTT
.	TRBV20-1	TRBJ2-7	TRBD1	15	CSASLRDRGSDEQYF	TGCAGTGCTAGCCTCCGGGACAGGGGATCCGACGAGCAGTACTTC
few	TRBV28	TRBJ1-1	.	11	CASRRRARAFF	TGTGCCAGCAGGAGGAGGGCTCGCGCTTTCTTT
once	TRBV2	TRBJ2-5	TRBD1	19	CASSTSRDRDSWRRETQYF	TGTGCCAGCAGTACCTCACGGGACAGGGACTCCTGGCGGAGAGAGACCCAGTACTTC
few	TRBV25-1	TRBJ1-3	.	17	CASSTQMGASSGNTIYF	TGTGCCAGCAGTACCCAGATGGGGGCGAGCTCTGGAAACACCATATATTTT
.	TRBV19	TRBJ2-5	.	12	CASSARGETQNF	TGTGCCAGTAGCGCGCGAGGGGAGACCCAGAACTTC
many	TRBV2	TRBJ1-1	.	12	CATSGERTEAFF	TGTGCCACCTCAGGGGAGAGGACTGAAGCTTTCTTT
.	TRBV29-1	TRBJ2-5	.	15	CSVEFVAAPVETQYF	TGCAGCGTTGAATTCGTAGCGGCCCCCGTGGAGACCCAGTACTTC